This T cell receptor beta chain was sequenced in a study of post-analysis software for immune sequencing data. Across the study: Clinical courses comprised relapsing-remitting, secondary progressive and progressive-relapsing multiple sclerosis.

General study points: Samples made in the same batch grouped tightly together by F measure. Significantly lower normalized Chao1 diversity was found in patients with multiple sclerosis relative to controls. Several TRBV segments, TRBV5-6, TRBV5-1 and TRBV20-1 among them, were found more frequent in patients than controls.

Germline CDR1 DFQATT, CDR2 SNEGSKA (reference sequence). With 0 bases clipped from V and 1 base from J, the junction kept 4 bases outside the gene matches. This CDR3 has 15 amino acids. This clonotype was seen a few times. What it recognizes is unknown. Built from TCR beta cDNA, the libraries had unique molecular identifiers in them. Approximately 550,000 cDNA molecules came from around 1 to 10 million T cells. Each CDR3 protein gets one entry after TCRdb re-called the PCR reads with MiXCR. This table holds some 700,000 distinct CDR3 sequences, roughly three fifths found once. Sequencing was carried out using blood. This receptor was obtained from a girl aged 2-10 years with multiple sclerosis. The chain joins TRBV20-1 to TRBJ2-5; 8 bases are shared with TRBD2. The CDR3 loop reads CSARDLRGVQETQYF. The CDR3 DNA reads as TGCAGTGCTAGAGATTTGCGGGGGGTCCAAGAGACCCAGTACTTC.